One sample yielded the 10 T cell receptor beta chains listed below, sequenced in a study of blood T cell repertoires in COVID-19. Sequencing was performed with immunoSEQ multiplex PCR; in TCRdb, only in-frame clones are kept and a portion is missing. This sample carries approximately 28,000 clones, approximately 75% of them seen once, and the ten largest clones take roughly 21%. The sequencing input was peripheral blood. These receptors were obtained from a boy younger than 10 with active or convalescent COVID-19.

Here the CDR3 DNA reads TGCAGTGCTAGATCTTGGAGAGGCTACACCTTC. Translation: CSARSWRGYTF. The chain links TRBV20-1 to TRBJ1-2; no reliable D call. CDR1 is DFQATT, CDR2 SNEGSKA, per germline (reference sequence). This CDR3 has 11 residues. The germline V and J ends were trimmed by 2 bases and 8 bases, with 9 bases remaining between them.

This clone was counted once. The V gene is TRBV9, the J gene TRBJ2-5; TRBD2 matches at 7 bases. This CDR3 is 16 amino acids long. In germline, CDR1 is SGDLS, CDR2 YYNGEE. The ends lost 4 bases at V and 4 bases at J; junction bases unmatched: 13. CDR3 sequence (DNA): TGTGCCAGCAGCCCAACCCTAGCGGACGGGGGAGAGACCCAGTACTTC. Its protein is CASSPTLADGGETQYF.

This clone appeared a few times. The V call is TRBV28, the J call TRBJ2-5, with 7 bases identical to TRBD2. Germline V CDR1 and CDR2: MDHEN, SYDVKM. The CDR3 has 16 amino acids. V lost 8 bases, J lost 1 base, and 13 bases stayed unmatched. In DNA, the CDR3 is TGTGCCAGCGCTAATTCGGGGGGAAGAGGCCAAGAGACCCAGTACTTC. This sequence encodes CASANSGGRGQETQYF.

The chain uses TRBV27 and TRBJ1-2; no firm D call. The ends were cut back, 6 bases at V and 4 bases at J, with 18 bases in the middle. Germline CDR1 and CDR2: MNHEY and SMNVEV (reference sequence). CDR3 size: 15 residues. The CDR3 DNA reads TGTGCCAGCAGCCCCGGAACAGAACCCTTCTATGGCTACACCTTC. This sequence encodes CASSPGTEPFYGYTF.

In this sample, this clone turned up once. This chain uses TRBV6-2 or TRBV6-3 with TRBJ2-1; 7 positions match TRBD2. Germline CDR1 is MNHEY and CDR2 is SVGEGT. This CDR3 region has 16 residues. J was trimmed by 2 bases and V by 0 bases; bases with no gene match: 4. The chain's CDR3 is CASSYSGLGTYNEQFF. The CDR3 nucleotides are TGTGCCAGCAGTTACTCCGGACTAGGCACCTACAATGAGCAGTTCTTC.

This clone was observed at least ten times. The rearrangement joins TRBV5-1 to TRBJ1-2; 9 bases are a match to TRBD1. Germline CDR1 reads SGHRS; CDR2 reads YFSETQ. V shed 2 bases and J 6 bases; nucleotides not matched to a gene: 8. This CDR3 is 15 amino acids long. The CDR3 loop reads CASSFITGGADGYTF. The CDR3 region has the DNA TGCGCCAGCAGCTTCATTACAGGGGGCGCGGATGGCTACACCTTC.

The rearrangement joins TRBV9 to TRBJ1-1; perhaps TRBD1 as D (6 bases). Germline V gene sequence: CDR1 SGDLS, CDR2 YYNGEE. The CDR3 spans 14 residues. V gave up 4 bases and J gave up 3 bases, with 13 bases separating them. CDR3 in DNA: TGTGCCAGCAGCACGGACAGAACCTACACTGAAGCTTTCTTT. Translation gives CASSTDRTYTEAFF.

This clone is medium-sized in the sample. A junction boundary mismatches the germline segment, possibly from a read error. V gene TRBV2 combines with J gene TRBJ1-5; TRBD1 might be the D (5 bases). Germline loops: CDR1 SNHLY, CDR2 FYNNEI. The CDR3 loop spans 14 amino acids. The CDR3 sequence is CASSKARGNQPQHF. The CDR3 bases are TGTGCCAGCAGTAAAGCCAGGGGCAATCAGCCCCAGCATTTT.

J is TRBJ1-1 and V is TRBV6-6, with D uncertain. Germline V gives CDR1 MNHNY, CDR2 SVGAGI (reference sequence). The CDR3 spans 13 residues. V shed 6 bases and J shed 6 bases, with 14 bases lying between them. The CDR3 nucleotides read TGTGCCAGCAGCCTCAGGTATACGGCTGAAGCTTTCTTT. Its protein product is CASSLRYTAEAFF.

The chain combines TRBV28 with TRBJ1-1, with 7 bases identical to TRBD1. The CDR3 sequence is 16 residues long. CDR1 and CDR2 from the germline V gene are MDHEN and SYDVKM. V lost 6 bases and J lost 0; bases outside the gene matches: 10. This CDR3 reads CASRTGTAIMNTEAFF. Written as DNA, the CDR3 is TGTGCCAGCAGAACCGGGACAGCTATCATGAACACTGAAGCTTTCTTT. The entire variable domain, with the rest obtained from reference TRBV28 and TRBJ1-1, is as follows: DVKVTQSSRYLVKRTGEKVFLECVQDMDHENMFWYRQDPGLGLRLIYFSYDVKMKEKGDIPEGYSVSREKKERFSLILESASTNQTSMYLCASRTGTAIMNTEAFFGQGTRLTVV.